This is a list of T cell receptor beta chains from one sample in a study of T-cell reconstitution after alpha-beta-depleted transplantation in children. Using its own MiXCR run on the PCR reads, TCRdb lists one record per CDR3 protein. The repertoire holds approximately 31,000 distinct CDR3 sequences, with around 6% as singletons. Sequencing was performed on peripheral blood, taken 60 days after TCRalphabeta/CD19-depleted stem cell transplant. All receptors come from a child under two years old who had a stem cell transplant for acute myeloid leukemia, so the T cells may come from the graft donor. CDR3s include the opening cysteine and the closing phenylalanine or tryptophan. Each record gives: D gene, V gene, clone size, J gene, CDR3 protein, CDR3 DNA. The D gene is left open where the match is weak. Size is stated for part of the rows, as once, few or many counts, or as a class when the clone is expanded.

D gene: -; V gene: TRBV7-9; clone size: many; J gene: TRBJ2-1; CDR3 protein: CASSPQGYYNEQFF; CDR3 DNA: TGTGCCAGCAGCCCCCAGGGCTACTACAATGAGCAGTTCTTC
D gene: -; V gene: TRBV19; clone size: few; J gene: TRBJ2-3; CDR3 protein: CASSIQLEQYF; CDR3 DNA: TGTGCCAGTAGTATCCAACTAGAGCAGTATTTT
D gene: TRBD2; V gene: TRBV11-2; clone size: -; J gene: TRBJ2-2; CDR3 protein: CAFCSLQTSGKNTGELFF; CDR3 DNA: TGTGCCTTCTGTTCCCTTCAGACTAGCGGGAAGAACACCGGGGAGCTGTTTTTT
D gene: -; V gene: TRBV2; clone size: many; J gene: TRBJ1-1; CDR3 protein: CASNQGEDTEAFF; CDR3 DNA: TGTGCCAGCAACCAGGGAGAGGACACTGAAGCTTTCTTT
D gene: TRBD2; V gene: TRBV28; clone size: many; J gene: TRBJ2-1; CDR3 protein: CASSTSGRKYNEQFF; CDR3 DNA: TGTGCCAGCAGCACCAGCGGGAGAAAGTACAATGAGCAGTTCTTC
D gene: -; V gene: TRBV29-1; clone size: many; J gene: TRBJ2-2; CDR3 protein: CSVEAQEQGEYGNTGELFF; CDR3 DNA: TGCAGCGTTGAAGCCCAGGAACAGGGAGAGTACGGAAATACCGGGGAGCTGTTTTTT
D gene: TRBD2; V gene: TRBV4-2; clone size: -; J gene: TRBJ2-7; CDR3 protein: CASSQGLVTYEQYF; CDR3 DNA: TGTGCCAGCAGCCAGGGACTAGTGACCTACGAGCAGTACTTC
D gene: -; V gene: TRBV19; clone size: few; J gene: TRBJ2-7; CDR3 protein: CASSAPGGALYEQYF; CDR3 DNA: TGTGCCAGTAGTGCCCCCGGCGGGGCCCTCTACGAGCAGTACTTC
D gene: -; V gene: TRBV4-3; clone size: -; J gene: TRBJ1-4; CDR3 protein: CASSQRGPFGELFF; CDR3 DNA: TGCGCCAGCAGCCAGCGGGGCCCGTTCGGGGAACTGTTTTTT
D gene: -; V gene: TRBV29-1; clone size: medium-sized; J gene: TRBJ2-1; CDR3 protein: CSVSGTRESNEQFF; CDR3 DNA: TGCAGCGTTTCCGGGACACGGGAGTCCAATGAGCAGTTCTTC
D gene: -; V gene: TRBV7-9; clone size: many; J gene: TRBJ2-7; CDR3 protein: CASSSGLSEQYF; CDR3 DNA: TGTGCCAGCAGCTCCGGTCTTAGCGAGCAGTACTTC
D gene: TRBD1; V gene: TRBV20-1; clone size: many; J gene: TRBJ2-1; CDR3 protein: CSARPRDSSYNEQFF; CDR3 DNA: TGCAGTGCTAGACCCCGGGACAGCTCCTACAATGAGCAGTTCTTC
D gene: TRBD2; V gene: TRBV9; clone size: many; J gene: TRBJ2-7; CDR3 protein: CASSPRTSVHEQYF; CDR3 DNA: TGTGCCAGCAGCCCCCGGACTAGCGTACACGAGCAGTACTTC
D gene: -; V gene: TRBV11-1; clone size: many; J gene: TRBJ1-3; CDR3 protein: CASSLDRGTIYF; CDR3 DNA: TGTGCCAGCAGCTTGGACCGGGGAACCATATATTTT
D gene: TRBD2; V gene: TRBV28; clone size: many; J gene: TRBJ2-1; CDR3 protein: CASSSAGGPGTEQFF; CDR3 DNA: TGTGCCAGCAGTTCCGCGGGAGGCCCAGGCACTGAGCAGTTCTTC
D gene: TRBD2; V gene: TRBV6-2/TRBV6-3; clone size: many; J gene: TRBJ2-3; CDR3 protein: CASSYSKRASGGTDTQYF; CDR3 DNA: TGTGCCAGCAGTTACTCGAAACGGGCTAGCGGGGGGACAGATACGCAGTATTTT
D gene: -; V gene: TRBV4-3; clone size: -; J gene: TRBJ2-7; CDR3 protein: CASSPGHLYEQYF; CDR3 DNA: TGCGCCAGCAGCCCGGGACACTTGTACGAGCAGTACTTC
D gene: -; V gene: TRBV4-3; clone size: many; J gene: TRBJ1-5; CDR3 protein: CASSQDRLNQPQHF; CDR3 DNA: TGCGCCAGCAGCCAGGACAGACTGAATCAGCCCCAGCATTTT
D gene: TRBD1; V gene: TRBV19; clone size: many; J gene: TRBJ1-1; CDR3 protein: CASSYRGHTEAFF; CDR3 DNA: TGTGCCAGTAGCTACAGGGGCCACACTGAAGCTTTCTTT
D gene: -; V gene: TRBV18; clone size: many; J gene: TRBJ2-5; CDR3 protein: CASSRGLTQETQYF; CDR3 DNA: TGTGCCAGCTCAAGGGGACTTACACAAGAGACCCAGTACTTC
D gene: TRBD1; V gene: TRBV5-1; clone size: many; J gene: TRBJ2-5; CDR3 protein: CASSTGTGWQETQYF; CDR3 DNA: TGCGCCAGCAGCACCGGGACAGGGTGGCAAGAGACCCAGTACTTC
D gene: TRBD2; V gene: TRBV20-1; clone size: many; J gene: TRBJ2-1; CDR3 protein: CSARDQGRTSDLASYNEQFF; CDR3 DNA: TGCAGTGCTAGAGATCAGGGGAGGACTAGCGACCTGGCCAGCTACAATGAGCAGTTCTTC
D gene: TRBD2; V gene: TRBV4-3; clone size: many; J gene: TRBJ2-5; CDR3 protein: CASSQGGGETQYF; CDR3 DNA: TGCGCCAGCAGCCAAGGGGGAGGGGAGACCCAGTACTTC
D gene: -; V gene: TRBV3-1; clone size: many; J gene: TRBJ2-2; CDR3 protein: CASSHSSLTGELFF; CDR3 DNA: TGTGCCAGCAGCCACTCTTCCCTCACCGGGGAGCTGTTTTTT
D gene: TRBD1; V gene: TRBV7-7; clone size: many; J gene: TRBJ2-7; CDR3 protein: CASSIGQGAKYEQYF; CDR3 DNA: TGTGCCAGCAGCATCGGACAGGGGGCTAAATACGAGCAGTACTTC
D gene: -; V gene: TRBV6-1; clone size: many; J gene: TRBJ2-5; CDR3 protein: CASREAVLQETQYF; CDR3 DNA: TGTGCCAGCAGAGAAGCGGTTCTCCAAGAGACCCAGTACTTC
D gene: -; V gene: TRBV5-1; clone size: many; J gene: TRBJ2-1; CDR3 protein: CASSSSGRIKTIYNEQFF; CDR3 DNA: TGCGCCAGCAGCTCGTCGGGAAGGATTAAAACGATCTACAATGAGCAGTTCTTC
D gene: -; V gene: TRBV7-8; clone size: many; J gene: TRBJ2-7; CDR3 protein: CASSRPPGQAYEQYF; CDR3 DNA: TGTGCCAGCAGCCGACCCCCGGGACAAGCCTACGAGCAGTACTTC
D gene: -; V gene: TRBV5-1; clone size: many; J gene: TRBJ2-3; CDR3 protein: CASSPHPQSTDTQYF; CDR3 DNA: TGCGCCAGCAGCCCCCATCCGCAGAGCACAGATACGCAGTATTTT
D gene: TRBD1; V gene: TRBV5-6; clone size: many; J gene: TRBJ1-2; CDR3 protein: CASSLGTGYGYTF; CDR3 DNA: TGTGCCAGCAGCTTGGGGACAGGCTATGGCTACACCTTC
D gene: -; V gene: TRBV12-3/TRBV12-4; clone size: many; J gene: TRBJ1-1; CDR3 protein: CASSLRQNNTEAFF; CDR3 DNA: TGTGCCAGCAGTTTGAGACAGAACAACACTGAAGCTTTCTTT
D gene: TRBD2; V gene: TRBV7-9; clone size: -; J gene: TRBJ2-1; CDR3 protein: CASSPPAGYSYNEQFF; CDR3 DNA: TGTGCCAGCAGCCCCCCAGCGGGATACTCCTACAATGAGCAGTTCTTC
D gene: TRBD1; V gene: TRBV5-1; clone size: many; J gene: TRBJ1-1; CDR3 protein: CASSLHNRGANTEAFF; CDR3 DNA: TGCGCCAGCAGCCTGCATAACAGGGGTGCGAACACTGAAGCTTTCTTT
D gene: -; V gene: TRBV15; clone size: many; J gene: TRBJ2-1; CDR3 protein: CATSRVRDSLYNEQFF; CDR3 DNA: TGTGCCACCAGCAGAGTCCGGGACTCCCTGTACAATGAGCAGTTCTTC
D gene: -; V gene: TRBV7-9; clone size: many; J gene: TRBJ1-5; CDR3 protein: CASSLGTQPQHF; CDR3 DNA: TGTGCCAGCAGCTTGGGGACCCAGCCCCAGCATTTT
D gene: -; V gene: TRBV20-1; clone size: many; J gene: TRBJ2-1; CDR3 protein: CSASLGNEQFF; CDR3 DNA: TGCAGTGCTAGTCTCGGTAATGAGCAGTTCTTC
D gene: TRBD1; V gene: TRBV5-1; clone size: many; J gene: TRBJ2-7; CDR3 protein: CASSFGQAYEQYF; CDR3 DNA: TGCGCCAGCAGCTTCGGACAGGCCTACGAGCAGTACTTC
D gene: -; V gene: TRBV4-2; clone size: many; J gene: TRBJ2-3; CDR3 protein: CASSPGLLSTDAQYF; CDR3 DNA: TGTGCCAGCAGCCCGGGACTCTTGTCCACAGATGCGCAGTATTTT
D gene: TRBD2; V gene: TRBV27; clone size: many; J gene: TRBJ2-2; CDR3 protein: CASTRLAGVVTGELFF; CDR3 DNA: TGTGCCAGCACCCGACTAGCGGGAGTTGTCACCGGGGAGCTGTTTTTT
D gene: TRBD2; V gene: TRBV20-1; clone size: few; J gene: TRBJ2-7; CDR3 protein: CCASGLAGGPITYEQYF; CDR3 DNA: TGCTGCGCTAGCGGACTAGCGGGGGGTCCCATTACTTACGAGCAGTACTTC
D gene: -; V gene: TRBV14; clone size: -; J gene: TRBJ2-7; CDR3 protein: CASSLSGRLRNYEQYF; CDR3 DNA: TGTGCCAGCAGCCTCTCGGGGAGGCTTCGAAACTACGAGCAGTACTTC
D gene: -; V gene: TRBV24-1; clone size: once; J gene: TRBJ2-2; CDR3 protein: CATRQGVGELFF; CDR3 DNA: TGTGCCACCAGACAGGGTGTCGGGGAGCTGTTTTTT
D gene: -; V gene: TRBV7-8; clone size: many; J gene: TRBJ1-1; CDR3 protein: CASSLGRRPNTEAFF; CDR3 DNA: TGTGCCAGCAGCCTAGGACGTCGCCCGAACACTGAAGCTTTCTTT
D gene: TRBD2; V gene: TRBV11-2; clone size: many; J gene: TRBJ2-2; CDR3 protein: CASSSGLAGLAALFF; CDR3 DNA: TGTGCCAGCAGCTCGGGACTAGCGGGGTTGGCGGCGCTGTTTTTT
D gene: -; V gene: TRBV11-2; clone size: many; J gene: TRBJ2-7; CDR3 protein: CASSLRVAGEQYF; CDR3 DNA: TGTGCCAGCAGCCTCCGGGTGGCGGGGGAGCAGTACTTC